The rows below give T cell receptor beta chains drawn from one sample of a study of shared clonotypes between healthy human individuals. Only in-frame clones appear in the TCRdb table, and some are missing; sequencing was by immunoSEQ multiplex PCR. The data show millions of clones, roughly 94% seen once. The sequenced sample was naive CD8+ T cells sorted from blood. These TCRs come from a man aged 18 to 29 in good health. CDR3s include the opening cysteine and the closing phenylalanine or tryptophan. Fields, in order: V gene, D gene, J gene, clone size, CDR3 DNA, CDR3 protein. D genes are given only for firm matches. Size tells how often a clone was seen (once, few, many) or the class of an expanded clone, and some rows leave it out.

>TRBV18|.|TRBJ1-1|.
TGTGCCAGCTCACCAGGAGGAGGTGAAGCTTTCTTT
CASSPGGGEAFF
>TRBV11-3|.|TRBJ1-4|.
TGTGCCAGCAGCCTTACTCCCGAGTCCGCAACTAATGAAAAACTGTTTTTT
CASSLTPESATNEKLFF
>TRBV16|.|TRBJ1-2|few
TGTGCCAGCAGCCAATCACAGGCAACGGGCTACACCTTC
CASSQSQATGYTF
>TRBV5-1|.|TRBJ2-1|.
TGCGCCAGCAGCTTACGTATCAATGAGCAGTTCTTC
CASSLRINEQFF
>TRBV7-6|TRBD2|TRBJ2-1|.
TGTGCCAGCAGCCGATTGACTAGCGACGAAGCGCAGTTCTTC
CASSRLTSDEAQFF
>TRBV28|.|TRBJ1-4|few
TGTGCCAGCAGTTCGGCGGGTCCGAATGAAAAACTGTTTTTT
CASSSAGPNEKLFF
>TRBV4-2|.|TRBJ1-2|.
TGTGCCAGCAGCCAAGATTCGGGGAATTATGGCTACACCTTC
CASSQDSGNYGYTF
>TRBV13|TRBD2|TRBJ2-7|.
TGTGCCAGCAGCTTAGCTAGCGGAACCTACGAGCAGTACTTC
CASSLASGTYEQYF
>TRBV2|TRBD1|TRBJ2-3|.
TGTGCCAGCAGTGAAGCGACGTATATGGGACAGGGGGCAGAAACGACAGATACGCAGTATTTT
CASSEATYMGQGAETTDTQYF
>TRBV27|.|TRBJ2-5|.
TGTGCCAGCAGTTTATCGGAAACCGGACAGAAAGAGACCCAGTACTTC
CASSLSETGQKETQYF
>TRBV11-2|TRBD2|TRBJ2-7|.
TGTGCCAGCAGCTTAGATCTAGCGGGAACGCTTGGCTACGAGCAGTACTTC
CASSLDLAGTLGYEQYF
>TRBV29-1|.|TRBJ2-3|.
TGCAGCGTTGAAGAGGGGCGGGCTAGCACAGATACGCAGTATTTT
CSVEEGRASTDTQYF
>TRBV29-1|.|TRBJ1-1|.
TGCAGCCCGGACCCGGCAGCCATATCGAACACTGAAGCTTTCTTT
CSPDPAAISNTEAFF
>TRBV27|.|TRBJ1-6|.
TGTGCCAGCAGTTTGGCCTCCAATTCACCCCTCCACTTT
CASSLASNSPLHF
>TRBV4-1|.|TRBJ1-1|.
TGCGCCAGCAGCCAAATAAGGAACACTGAAGCTTTCTTT
CASSQIRNTEAFF
>TRBV11-2|.|TRBJ1-2|.
TGTGCCAGCAGCTACCCGGGACTAGGAGACTATGGCTACACCTTC
CASSYPGLGDYGYTF
>TRBV19|TRBD1|TRBJ1-6|few
TGTGCCAGTAGTATATCCGGGACAGAAGTTGGCTCCTATAATTCACCCCTCCACTTT
CASSISGTEVGSYNSPLHF
>TRBV9|TRBD2|TRBJ2-7|.
TGTGCCAGCAGCGTTGGGACTAGCGGTTACGAGCAGTACTTC
CASSVGTSGYEQYF
>TRBV6-5|TRBD1|TRBJ2-7|.
TGTGCCAGCAGTTACCGGACAGGGCCCGACTACGAGCAGTACTTC
CASSYRTGPDYEQYF
>TRBV30|TRBD1|TRBJ1-6|.
TGTGCCCGCGAACCGGACAGGGGGTCACCCCTCCACTTT
CAREPDRGSPLHF
>TRBV20-1|.|TRBJ2-7|.
TGCAGTGCTTCAGGTTCAAGCGAGCAGTACTTC
CSASGSSEQYF
>TRBV19|.|TRBJ1-1|once
TGTGCCAGTATTCCTCCCACAGGGCTGAACACTGAAGCTTTCTTT
CASIPPTGLNTEAFF
>TRBV15|TRBD2|TRBJ2-7|.
TGTGCCACCAGCGGGGCCCTAGAGGAAGCGGGAATTGAGTACGAGCAGTACTTC
CATSGALEEAGIEYEQYF
>TRBV19|.|TRBJ2-1|.
TGTGCCAGTAGTATAGTTCAGAGCTCCTACAATGAGCAGTTCTTC
CASSIVQSSYNEQFF
>TRBV27|.|TRBJ1-1|.
TGTGCCAGCAGTTTATCTCCAACAGCTCCCACTGAAGCTTTCTTT
CASSLSPTAPTEAFF
>TRBV30|TRBD1|TRBJ2-1|.
TGTGCCTGGACCACAGGGGGGAGCTCCTACAATGAGCAGTTCTTC
CAWTTGGSSYNEQFF
>TRBV6-1|.|TRBJ2-3|.
TGTGCCAGCAGTGAACTGGGAACAGATACGCAGTATTTT
CASSELGTDTQYF
>TRBV30|TRBD1|TRBJ1-2|.
TGTGCCTGGAAATTGGGACAGGGATTAAACTATGGCTACACCTTC
CAWKLGQGLNYGYTF
>TRBV25-1|.|TRBJ2-2|.
TGTGCCAGCCTAGTACGACAGCCGGGCGGGGAGCTGTTTTTT
CASLVRQPGGELFF
>TRBV7-9|.|TRBJ2-1|.
TGTGCCAGCAGCTTAGTCGTGCTTGAGGGTGTCGGGTCCTACAATGAGCAGTTCTTC
CASSLVVLEGVGSYNEQFF
>TRBV9|.|TRBJ1-5|.
TGTGCCAGCAGCCGAGCAGAATTGGGTCAGCCCCAGCATTTT
CASSRAELGQPQHF
>TRBV30|TRBD1|TRBJ1-1|.
TGTGCCTGGACTCCAGGGGGTGGCCCTGAAGCTTTCTTT
CAWTPGGGPEAFF